The present T cell receptor (beta chain) was sequenced within a study of blood T cells in healthy people across ages. Findings and caveats of the study: Long-lived donors had more naive CD4+ cells and higher diversity than aged donors. Per million T cells, TCR beta diversity dropped about linearly as age rose.

A second about 6 to 12 cycle PCR used barcoded and J-beta primers. CDR3-containing paired-end reads numbering at least 2.5 million came from each sample. MiXCR, applied by TCRdb to the 5' RACE reads, yields one record per CDR3 protein. The repertoire holds 650,000 to 950,000 distinct CDR3 sequences, with 40% to 50% as singletons. Of note for this clonotype: As yet, its antigen is unknown.

The sequence derives from a man aged 55-75 years in good health. Sequenced sample: blood.

The CDR3 DNA is TGTGCCAGCAAAGTTCCGTCGGGAAACACAGATACGCAGTATTTT. Translating gives CASKVPSGNTDTQYF. The chain combines TRBV28 with TRBJ2-3, with D perhaps TRBD2 (5 bases). Trimming shortened V by 7 bases and J by 2 bases, and 16 bases separated the two germline ends. Germline V gene data show CDR1 as MDHEN and CDR2 as SYDVKM. The CDR3 contains 15 residues. Full variable domain (rest looked up from reference TRBV28 and TRBJ2-3): DVKVTQSSRYLVKRTGEKVFLECVQDMDHENMFWYRQDPGLGLRLIYFSYDVKMKEKGDIPEGYSVSREKKERFSLILESASTNQTSMYLCASKVPSGNTDTQYFGPGTRLTVL.